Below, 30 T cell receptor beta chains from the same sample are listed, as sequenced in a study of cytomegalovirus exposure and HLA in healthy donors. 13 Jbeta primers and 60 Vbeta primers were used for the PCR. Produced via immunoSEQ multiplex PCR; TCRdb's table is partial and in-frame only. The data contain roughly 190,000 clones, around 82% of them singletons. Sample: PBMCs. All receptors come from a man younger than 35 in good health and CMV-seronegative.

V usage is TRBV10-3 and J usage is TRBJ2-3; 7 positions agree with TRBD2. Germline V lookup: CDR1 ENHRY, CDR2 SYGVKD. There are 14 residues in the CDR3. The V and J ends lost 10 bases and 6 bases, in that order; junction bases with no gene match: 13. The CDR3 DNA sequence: TGTGCCAATAAACCGGCTAGCGGTACGGATACGCAGTATTTT. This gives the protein CANKPASGTDTQYF.

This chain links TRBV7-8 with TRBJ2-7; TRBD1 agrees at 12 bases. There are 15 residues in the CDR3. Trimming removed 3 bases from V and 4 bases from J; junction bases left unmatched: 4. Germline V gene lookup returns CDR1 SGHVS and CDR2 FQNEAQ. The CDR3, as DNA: TGTGCCAGCAGCTTCCGGGACAGGGGGCCGTACGAGCAGTACTTC. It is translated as CASSFRDRGPYEQYF. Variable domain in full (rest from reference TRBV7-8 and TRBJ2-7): GAGVSQSPRYKVAKRGQDVALRCDPISGHVSLFWYQQALGQGPEFLTYFQNEAQLDKSGLPSDRFFAERPEGSVSTLKIQRTQQEDSAVYLCASSFRDRGPYEQYFGPGTRLTVT.

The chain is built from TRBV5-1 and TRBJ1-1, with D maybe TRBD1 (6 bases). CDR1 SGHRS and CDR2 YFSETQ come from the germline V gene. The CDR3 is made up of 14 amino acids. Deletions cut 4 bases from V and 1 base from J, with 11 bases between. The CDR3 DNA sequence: TGCGCCAGCAGCCCGGGACACCAGAACACTGAAGCTTTCTTT. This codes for CASSPGHQNTEAFF.

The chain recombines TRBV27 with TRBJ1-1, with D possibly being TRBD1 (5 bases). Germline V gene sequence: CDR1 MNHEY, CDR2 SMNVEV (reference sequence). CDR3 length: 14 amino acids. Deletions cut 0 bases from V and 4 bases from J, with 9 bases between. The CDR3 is CASSLSSGRTEAFF. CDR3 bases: TGTGCCAGCAGTTTATCGTCAGGGCGCACTGAAGCTTTCTTT.

CDR3 in DNA: TGTGCCAGCAGTTACGGTGACAGAGGCTACGAGCAGTACTTC. Translation gives CASSYGDRGYEQYF. This chain joins TRBV6-5 and TRBJ2-7, with D perhaps TRBD1 (5 bases). With 2 bases removed from V and 3 bases from J, the gap between germline ends came to 11 bases. The V gene's germline CDR1 is MNHEY and CDR2 SVGAGI. This CDR3 is 14 amino acids long.

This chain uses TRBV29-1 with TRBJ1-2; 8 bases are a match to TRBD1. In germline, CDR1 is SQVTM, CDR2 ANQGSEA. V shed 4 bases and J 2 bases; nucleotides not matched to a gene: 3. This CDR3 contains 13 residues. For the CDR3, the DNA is TGCAGCGTTGGACAGGGGAAAAACTATGGCTACACCTTC. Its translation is CSVGQGKNYGYTF. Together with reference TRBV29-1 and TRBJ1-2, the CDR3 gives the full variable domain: SAVISQKPSRDICQRGTSLTIQCQVDSQVTMMFWYRQQPGQSLTLIATANQGSEATYESGFVIDKFPISRPNLTFSTLTVSNMSPEDSSIYLCSVGQGKNYGYTFGSGTRLTVV.

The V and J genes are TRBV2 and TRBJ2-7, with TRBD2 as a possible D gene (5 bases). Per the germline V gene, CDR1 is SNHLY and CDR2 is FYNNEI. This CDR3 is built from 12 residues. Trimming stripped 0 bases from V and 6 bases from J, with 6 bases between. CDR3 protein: CASSEALAEQYF. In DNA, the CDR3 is TGTGCCAGCAGTGAAGCGCTAGCCGAGCAGTACTTC.

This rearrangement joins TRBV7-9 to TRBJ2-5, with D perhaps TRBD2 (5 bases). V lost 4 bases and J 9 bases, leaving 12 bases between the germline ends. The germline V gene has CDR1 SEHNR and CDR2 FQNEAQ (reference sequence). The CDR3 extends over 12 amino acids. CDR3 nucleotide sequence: TGTGCCAGCAGCTCGGCATCCGGGGCCCAGTACTTC. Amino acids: CASSSASGAQYF.

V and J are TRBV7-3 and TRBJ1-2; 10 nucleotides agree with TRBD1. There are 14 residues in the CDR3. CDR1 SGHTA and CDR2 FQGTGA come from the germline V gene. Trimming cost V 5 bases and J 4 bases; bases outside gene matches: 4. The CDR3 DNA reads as TGTGCCAGCAGCGTGACAGGGGGCGGCTATGGCTACACCTTC. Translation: CASSVTGGGYGYTF.

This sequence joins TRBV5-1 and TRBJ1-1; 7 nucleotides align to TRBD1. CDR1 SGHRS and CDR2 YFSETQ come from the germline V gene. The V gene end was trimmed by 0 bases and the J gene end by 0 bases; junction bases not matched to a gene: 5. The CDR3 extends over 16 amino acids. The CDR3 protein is CASSLVYRGVNTEAFF. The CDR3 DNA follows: TGCGCCAGCAGCTTGGTCTACAGGGGAGTGAACACTGAAGCTTTCTTT.

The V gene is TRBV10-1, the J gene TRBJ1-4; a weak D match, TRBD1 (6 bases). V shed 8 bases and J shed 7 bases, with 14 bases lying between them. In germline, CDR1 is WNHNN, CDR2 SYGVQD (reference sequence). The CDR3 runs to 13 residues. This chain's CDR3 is CASGDTGSEKLFF. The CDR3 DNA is TGCGCCAGCGGGGATACAGGGAGTGAAAAACTGTTTTTT.

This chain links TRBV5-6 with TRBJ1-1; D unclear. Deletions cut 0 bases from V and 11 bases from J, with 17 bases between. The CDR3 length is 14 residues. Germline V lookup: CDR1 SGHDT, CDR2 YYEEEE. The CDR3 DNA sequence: TGTGCCAGCAGCTTGGTGGTCGGCGGGAAAGGGGCTTTCTTT. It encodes CASSLVVGGKGAFF. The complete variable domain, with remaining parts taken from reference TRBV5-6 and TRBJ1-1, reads DAGVTQSPTHLIKTRGQQVTLRCSPKSGHDTVSWYQQALGQGPQFIFQYYEEEERQRGNFPDRFSGHQFPNYSSELNVNALLLGDSALYLCASSLVVGGKGAFFGQGTRLTVV.

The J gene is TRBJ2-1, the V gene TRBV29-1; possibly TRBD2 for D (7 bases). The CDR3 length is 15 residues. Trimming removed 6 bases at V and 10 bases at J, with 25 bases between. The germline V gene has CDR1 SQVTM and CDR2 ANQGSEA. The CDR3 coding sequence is TGCAGCGTGGACCTTTCCGTGGGGGGGCTTTGGGAGCAGTTCTTC. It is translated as CSVDLSVGGLWEQFF.

The CDR3 DNA follows: TGTGCCAGCAGGGACAGTCCTCCTTCTAACTATGGCTACACCTTC. Translating it yields CASRDSPPSNYGYTF. The chain recombines TRBV6-9 with TRBJ1-2; TRBD1 might be the D (6 bases). The CDR3 sequence is 15 residues long. From germline, CDR1 is MNHGY and CDR2 SVAAGI. V dropped 6 bases and J dropped 0 bases, with 14 bases sitting between them.

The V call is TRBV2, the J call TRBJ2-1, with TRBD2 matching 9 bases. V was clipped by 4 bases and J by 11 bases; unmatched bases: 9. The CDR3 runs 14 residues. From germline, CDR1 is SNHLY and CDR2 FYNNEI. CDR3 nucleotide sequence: TGTGCCAGCAGTGTGGGCGGGGGGGCAGTAAAGCAGTTCTTC. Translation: CASSVGGGAVKQFF.

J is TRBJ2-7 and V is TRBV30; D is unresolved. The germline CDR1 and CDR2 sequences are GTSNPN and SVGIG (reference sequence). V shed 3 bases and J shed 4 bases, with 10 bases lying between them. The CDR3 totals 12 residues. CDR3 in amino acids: CAWSVSLYEQYF. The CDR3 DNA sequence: TGTGCCTGGAGCGTCAGTTTATACGAGCAGTACTTC.

This chain's CDR3 is CASSQSFVRRDTQYF. For the CDR3, the DNA is TGCGCCAGCAGCCAAAGTTTTGTCCGGAGGGATACGCAGTATTTT. The chain combines TRBV4-1 with TRBJ2-3, with D possibly TRBD2 on 5 matching bases. From germline, CDR1 is MGHRA and CDR2 YSYEKL. Trimming removed 2 bases from V and 6 bases from J, with 15 bases in between. The CDR3 runs to 15 residues.

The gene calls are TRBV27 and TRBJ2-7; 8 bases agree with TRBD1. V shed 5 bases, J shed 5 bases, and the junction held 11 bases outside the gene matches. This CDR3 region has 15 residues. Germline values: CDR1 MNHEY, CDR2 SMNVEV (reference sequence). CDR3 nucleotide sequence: TGTGCCAGCAGTACCCCCGGGACAGGAAAAGACGAGCAGTACTTC. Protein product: CASSTPGTGKDEQYF.

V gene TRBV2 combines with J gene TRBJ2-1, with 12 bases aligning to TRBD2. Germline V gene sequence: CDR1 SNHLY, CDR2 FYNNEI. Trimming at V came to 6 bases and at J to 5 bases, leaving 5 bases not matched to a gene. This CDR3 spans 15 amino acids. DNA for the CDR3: TGTGCCAGCAGCCGGACTAGCGGGGCCGACAATGAGCAGTTCTTC. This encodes CASSRTSGADNEQFF.

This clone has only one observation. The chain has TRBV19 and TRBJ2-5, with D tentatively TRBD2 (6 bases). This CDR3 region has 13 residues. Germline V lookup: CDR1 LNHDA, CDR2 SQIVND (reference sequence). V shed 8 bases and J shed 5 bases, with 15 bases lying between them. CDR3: CASSPSRGETQYF. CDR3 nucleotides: TGTGCCAGTTCTCCTAGTCGGGGGGAGACCCAGTACTTC.

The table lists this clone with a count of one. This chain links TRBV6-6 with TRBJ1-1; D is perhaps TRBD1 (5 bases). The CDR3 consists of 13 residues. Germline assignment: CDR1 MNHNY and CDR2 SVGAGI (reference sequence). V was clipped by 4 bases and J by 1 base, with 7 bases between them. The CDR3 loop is CASSSRENTEAFF. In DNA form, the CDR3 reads TGTGCCAGCAGTTCCAGGGAGAACACTGAAGCTTTCTTT.

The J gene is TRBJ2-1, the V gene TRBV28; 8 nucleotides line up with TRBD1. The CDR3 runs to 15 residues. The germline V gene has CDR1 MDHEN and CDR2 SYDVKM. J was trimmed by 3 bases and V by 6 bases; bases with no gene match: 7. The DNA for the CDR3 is TGTGCCAGCAGCACGGGACAGGTGAGCTACAATGAGCAGTTCTTC. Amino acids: CASSTGQVSYNEQFF.

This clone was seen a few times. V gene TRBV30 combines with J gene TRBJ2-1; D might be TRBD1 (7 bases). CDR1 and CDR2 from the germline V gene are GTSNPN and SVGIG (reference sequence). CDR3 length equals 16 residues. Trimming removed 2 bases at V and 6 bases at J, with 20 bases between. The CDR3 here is CAWSRRAGPGGNEQFF. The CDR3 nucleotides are TGTGCCTGGAGTCGGAGGGCGGGGCCAGGGGGCAATGAGCAGTTCTTC.

In nucleotides, the CDR3 is TGCGCCAGCAGCACCCCGACAGGGTCCCACGAGCAGTACTTC. It specifies CASSTPTGSHEQYF. This sequence joins TRBV5-1 and TRBJ2-7; TRBD1 aligns across 7 bases. J lost 5 bases, V lost 4 bases, and 9 bases had no gene match. Germline V CDR1 and CDR2: SGHRS, YFSETQ. The CDR3 loop spans 14 amino acids.

The CDR3 DNA reads TGTGCCAGTAGTATCAGAGTGGGACAGGGAAGTACACCCCTCCACTTT. Amino acid sequence: CASSIRVGQGSTPLHF. The V and J genes are TRBV19 and TRBJ1-6, with 9 positions matching TRBD1. Germline CDR1 LNHDA, CDR2 SQIVND (reference sequence). J was trimmed by 11 bases and V by 3 bases; bases with no gene match: 11. The CDR3 covers 16 residues.

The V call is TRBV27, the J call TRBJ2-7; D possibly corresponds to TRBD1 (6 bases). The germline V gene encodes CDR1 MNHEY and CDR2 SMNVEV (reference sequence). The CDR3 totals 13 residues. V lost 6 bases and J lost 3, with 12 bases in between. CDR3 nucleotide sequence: TGTGCCAGCAGCAACAGGGTGGGCTACGAGCAGTACTTC. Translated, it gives CASSNRVGYEQYF.

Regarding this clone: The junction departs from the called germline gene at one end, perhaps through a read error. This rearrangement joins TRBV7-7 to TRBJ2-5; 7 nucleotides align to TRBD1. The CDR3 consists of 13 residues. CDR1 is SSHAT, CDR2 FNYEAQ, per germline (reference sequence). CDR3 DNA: TGTGCTAGCAGCCAGGACAGGCAAGAGACCCAGTACTTC. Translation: CASSQDRQETQYF.

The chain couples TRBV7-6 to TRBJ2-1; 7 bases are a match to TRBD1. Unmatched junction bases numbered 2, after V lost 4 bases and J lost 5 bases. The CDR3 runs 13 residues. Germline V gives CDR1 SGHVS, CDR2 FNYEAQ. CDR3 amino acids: CASSSGTDNEQFF. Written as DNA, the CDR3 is TGTGCCAGCAGCTCCGGGACAGACAATGAGCAGTTCTTC. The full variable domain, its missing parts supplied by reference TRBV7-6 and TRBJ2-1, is GAGVSQSPRYKVTKRGQDVALRCDPISGHVSLYWYRQALGQGPEFLTYFNYEAQQDKSGLPNDRFSAERPEGSISTLTIQRTEQRDSAMYRCASSSGTDNEQFFGPGTRLTVL.

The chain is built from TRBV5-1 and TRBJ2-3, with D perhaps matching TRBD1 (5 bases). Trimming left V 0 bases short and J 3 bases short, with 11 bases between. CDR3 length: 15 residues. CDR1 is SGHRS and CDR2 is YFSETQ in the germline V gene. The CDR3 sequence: CASSLVREGTDTQYF. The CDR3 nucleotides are TGCGCCAGCAGCTTGGTCAGGGAAGGAACAGATACGCAGTATTTT.

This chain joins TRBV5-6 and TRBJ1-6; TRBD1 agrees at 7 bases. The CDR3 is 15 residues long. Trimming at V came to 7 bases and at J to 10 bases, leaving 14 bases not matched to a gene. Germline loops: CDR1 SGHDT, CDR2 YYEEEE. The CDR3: CASGPWTGQDSPLHF. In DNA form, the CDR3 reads TGTGCCAGCGGCCCCTGGACAGGTCAGGACTCACCCCTCCACTTT.